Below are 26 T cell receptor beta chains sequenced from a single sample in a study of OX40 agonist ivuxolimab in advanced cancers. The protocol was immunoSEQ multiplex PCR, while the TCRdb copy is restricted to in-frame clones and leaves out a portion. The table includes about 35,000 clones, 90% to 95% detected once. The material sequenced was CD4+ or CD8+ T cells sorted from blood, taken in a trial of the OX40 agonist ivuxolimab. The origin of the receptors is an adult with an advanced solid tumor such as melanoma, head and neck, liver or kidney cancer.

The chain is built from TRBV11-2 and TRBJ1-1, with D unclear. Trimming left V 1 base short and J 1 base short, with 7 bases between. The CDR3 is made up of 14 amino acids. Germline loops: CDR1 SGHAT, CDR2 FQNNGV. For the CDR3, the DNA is TGTGCCAGCAGCTTAGGGCGGGAGAACACTGAAGCTTTCTTT. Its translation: CASSLGRENTEAFF. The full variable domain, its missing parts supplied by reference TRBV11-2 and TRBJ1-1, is EAGVAQSPRYKIIEKRQSVAFWCNPISGHATLYWYQQILGQGPKLLIQFQNNGVVDDSQLPKDRFSAERLKGVDSTLKIQPAKLEDSAVYLCASSLGRENTEAFFGQGTRLTVV.

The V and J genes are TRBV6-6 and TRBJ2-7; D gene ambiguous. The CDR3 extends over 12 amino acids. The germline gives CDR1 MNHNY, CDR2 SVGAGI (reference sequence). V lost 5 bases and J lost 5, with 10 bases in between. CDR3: CASSPPEDEQYF. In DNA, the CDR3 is TGTGCCAGCAGTCCCCCTGAGGACGAGCAGTACTTC.

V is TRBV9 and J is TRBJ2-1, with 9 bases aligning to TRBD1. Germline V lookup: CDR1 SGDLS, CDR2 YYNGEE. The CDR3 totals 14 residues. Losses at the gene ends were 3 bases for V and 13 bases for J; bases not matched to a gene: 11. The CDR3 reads CASSGGTGMVGQFF. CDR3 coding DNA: TGTGCCAGCAGCGGAGGGACAGGGATGGTTGGTCAGTTCTTC.

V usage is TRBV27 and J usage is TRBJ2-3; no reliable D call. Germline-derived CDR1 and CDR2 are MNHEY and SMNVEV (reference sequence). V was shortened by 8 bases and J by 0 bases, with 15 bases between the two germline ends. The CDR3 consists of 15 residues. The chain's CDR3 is CASSYGRVSTDTQYF. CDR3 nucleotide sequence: TGTGCCAGCTCTTATGGTAGAGTAAGCACAGATACGCAGTATTTT.

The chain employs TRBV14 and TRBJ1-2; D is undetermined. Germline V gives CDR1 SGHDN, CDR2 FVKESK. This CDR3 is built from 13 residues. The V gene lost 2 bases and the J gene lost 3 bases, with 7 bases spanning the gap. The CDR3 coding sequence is TGTGCCAGCAGCCAATTTACTCACTATGGCTACACCTTC. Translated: CASSQFTHYGYTF.

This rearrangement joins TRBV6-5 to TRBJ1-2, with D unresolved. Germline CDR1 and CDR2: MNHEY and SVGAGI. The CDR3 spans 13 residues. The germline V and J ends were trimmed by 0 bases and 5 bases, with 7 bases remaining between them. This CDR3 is CASSYSTEYGYTF. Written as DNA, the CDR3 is TGTGCCAGCAGTTACTCAACGGAATATGGCTACACCTTC.

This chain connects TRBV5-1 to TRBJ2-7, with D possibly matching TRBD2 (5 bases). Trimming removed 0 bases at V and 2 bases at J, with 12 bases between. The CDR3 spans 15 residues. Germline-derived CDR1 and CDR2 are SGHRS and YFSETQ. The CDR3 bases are TGCGCCAGCAGCTTGGTTCCGGGGTACGCCTACGAGCAGTACTTC. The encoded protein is CASSLVPGYAYEQYF.

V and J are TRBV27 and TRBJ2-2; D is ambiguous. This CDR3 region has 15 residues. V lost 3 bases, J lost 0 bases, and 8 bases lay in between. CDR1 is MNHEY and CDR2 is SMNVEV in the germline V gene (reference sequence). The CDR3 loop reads CASSFYSANTGELFF. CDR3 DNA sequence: TGTGCCAGCAGTTTCTACAGTGCGAACACCGGGGAGCTGTTTTTT.

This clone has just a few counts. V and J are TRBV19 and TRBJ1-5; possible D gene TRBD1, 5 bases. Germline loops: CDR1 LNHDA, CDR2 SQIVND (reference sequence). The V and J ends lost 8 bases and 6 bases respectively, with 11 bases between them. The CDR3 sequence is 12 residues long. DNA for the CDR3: TGTGCCAGTGGGCAGGGAAGTCAGCCCCAGCATTTT. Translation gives CASGQGSQPQHF.

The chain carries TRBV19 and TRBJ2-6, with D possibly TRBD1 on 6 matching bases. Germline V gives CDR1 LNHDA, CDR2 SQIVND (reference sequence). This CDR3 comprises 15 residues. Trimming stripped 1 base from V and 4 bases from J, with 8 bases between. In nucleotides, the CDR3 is TGTGCCAGTAGTATAGTAGGGGGAGGGGCCAACGTCCTGACTTTC. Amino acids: CASSIVGGGANVLTF.

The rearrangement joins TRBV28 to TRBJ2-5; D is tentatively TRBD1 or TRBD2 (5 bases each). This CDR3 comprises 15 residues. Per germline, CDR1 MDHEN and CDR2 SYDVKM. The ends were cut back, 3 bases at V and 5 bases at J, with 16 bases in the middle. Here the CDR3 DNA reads TGTGCCAGCAGTTTTCCGAGGGGAAGACAGGAGACCCAGTACTTC. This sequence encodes CASSFPRGRQETQYF.

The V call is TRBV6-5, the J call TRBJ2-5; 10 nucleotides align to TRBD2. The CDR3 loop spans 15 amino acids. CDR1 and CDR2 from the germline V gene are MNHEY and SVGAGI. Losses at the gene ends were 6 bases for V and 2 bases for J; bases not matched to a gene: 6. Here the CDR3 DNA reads TGTGCCAGCAGCACCACTAGCGGGACTCAAGAGACCCAGTACTTC. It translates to CASSTTSGTQETQYF.

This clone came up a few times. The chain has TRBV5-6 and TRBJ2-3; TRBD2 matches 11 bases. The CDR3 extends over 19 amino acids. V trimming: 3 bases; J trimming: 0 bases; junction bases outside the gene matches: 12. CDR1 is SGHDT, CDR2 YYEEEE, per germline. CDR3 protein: CASSSGPASGRTSTDTQYF. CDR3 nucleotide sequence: TGTGCCAGCAGCTCGGGGCCCGCTAGCGGGAGGACTAGCACAGATACGCAGTATTTT.

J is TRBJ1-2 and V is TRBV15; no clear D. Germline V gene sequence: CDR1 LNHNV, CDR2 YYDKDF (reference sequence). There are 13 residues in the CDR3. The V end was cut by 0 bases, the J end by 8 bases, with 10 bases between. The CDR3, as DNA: TGTGCCACCAGCAGAGATCTAGGTGGAGGCTACACCTTC. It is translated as CATSRDLGGGYTF.

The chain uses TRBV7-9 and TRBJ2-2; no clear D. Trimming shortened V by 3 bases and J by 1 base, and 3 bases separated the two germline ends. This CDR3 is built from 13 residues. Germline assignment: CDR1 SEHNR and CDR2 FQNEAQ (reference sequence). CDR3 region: CASSFRNTGELFF. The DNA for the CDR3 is TGTGCCAGCAGCTTTCGGAACACCGGGGAGCTGTTTTTT.

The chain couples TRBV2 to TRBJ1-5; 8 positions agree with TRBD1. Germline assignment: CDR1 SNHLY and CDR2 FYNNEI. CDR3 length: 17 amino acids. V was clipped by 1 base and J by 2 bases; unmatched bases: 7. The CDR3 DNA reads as TGTGCCAGCAGTGAAGGGACAGGGTATAATGGCAATCAGCCCCAGCATTTT. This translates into CASSEGTGYNGNQPQHF.

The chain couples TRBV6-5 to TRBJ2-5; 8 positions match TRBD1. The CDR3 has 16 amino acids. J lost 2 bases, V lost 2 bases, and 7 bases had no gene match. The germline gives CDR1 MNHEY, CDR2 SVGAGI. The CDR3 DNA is TGTGCCAGCAGTTACAGCGTATGGACAGGGCAAGAGACCCAGTACTTC. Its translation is CASSYSVWTGQETQYF.

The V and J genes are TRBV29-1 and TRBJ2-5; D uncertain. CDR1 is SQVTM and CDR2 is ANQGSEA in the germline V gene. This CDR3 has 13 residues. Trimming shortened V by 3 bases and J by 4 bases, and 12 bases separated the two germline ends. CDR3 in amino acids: CSVDGAFVETQYF. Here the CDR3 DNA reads TGCAGCGTTGATGGCGCATTCGTAGAGACCCAGTACTTC.

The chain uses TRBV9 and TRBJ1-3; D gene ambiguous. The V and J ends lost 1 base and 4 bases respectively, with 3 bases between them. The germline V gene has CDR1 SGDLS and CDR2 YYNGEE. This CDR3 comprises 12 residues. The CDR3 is CASSVTGNTIYF. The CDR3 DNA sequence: TGTGCCAGCAGCGTAACGGGAAACACCATATATTTT.

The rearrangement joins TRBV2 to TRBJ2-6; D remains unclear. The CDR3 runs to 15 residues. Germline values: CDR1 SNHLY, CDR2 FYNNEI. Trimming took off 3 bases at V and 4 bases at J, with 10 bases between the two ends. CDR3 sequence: CASSDSGTGANVLTF. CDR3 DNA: TGTGCCAGCAGTGATTCCGGCACGGGGGCCAACGTCCTGACTTTC.

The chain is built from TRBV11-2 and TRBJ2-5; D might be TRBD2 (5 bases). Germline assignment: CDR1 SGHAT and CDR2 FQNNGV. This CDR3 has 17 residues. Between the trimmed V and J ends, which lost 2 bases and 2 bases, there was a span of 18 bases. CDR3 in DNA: TGTGCCAGCAGCTTATCTCGCGTCGCGGGCCTTCAAGAGACCCAGTACTTC. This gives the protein CASSLSRVAGLQETQYF.

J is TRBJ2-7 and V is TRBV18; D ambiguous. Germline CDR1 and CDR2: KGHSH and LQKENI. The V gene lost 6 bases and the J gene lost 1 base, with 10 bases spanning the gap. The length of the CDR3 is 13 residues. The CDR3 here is CASSLGASYEQYF. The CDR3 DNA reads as TGTGCCAGCTCCCTCGGAGCGTCCTACGAGCAGTACTTC.

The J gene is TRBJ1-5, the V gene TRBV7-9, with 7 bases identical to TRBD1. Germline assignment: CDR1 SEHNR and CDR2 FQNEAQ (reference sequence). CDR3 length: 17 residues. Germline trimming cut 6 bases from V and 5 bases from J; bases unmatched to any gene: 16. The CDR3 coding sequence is TGTGCCAGCAGTTTTGGGACAGCCCGAAGCGTGGATCAGCCCCAGCATTTT. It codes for CASSFGTARSVDQPQHF. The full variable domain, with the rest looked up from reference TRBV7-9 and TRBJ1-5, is DTGVSQNPRHKITKRGQNVTFRCDPISEHNRLYWYRQTLGQGPEFLTYFQNEAQLEKSRLLSDRFSAERPKGSFSTLEIQRTEQGDSAMYLCASSFGTARSVDQPQHFGDGTRLSIL.

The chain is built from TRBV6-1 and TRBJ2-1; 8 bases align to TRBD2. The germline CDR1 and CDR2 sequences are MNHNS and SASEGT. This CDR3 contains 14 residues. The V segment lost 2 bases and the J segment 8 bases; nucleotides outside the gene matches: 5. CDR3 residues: CASSESGSSDEQFF. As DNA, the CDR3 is TGTGCCAGCAGTGAAAGCGGGAGCAGTGATGAGCAGTTCTTC.

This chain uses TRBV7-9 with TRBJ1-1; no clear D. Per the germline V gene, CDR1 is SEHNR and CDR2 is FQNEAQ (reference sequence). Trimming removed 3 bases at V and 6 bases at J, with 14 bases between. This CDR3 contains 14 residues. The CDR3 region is CASSLSGVLAEAFF. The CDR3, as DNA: TGTGCCAGCAGCTTGTCCGGGGTGCTGGCTGAAGCTTTCTTT.

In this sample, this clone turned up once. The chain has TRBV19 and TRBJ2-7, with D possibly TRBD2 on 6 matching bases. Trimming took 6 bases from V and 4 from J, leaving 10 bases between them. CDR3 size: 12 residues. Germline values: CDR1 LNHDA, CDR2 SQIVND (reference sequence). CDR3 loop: CASSGSMYEQYF. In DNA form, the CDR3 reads TGTGCCAGTAGCGGGAGCATGTACGAGCAGTACTTC.